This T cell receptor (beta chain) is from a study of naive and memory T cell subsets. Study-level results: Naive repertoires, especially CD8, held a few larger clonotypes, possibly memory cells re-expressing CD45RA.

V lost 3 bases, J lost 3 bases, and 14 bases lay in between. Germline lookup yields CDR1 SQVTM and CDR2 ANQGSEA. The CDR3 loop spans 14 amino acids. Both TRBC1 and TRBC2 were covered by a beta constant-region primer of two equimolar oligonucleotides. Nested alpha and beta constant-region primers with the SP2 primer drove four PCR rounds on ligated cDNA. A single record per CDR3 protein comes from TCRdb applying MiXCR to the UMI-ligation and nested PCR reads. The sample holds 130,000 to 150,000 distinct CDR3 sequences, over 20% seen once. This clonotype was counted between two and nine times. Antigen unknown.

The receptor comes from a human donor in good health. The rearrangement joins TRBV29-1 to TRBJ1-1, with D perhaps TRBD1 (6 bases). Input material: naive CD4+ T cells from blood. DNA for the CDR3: TGCAGCGTTGAGGTGACAGGAAAAGACACTGAAGCTTTCTTT. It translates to CSVEVTGKDTEAFF.